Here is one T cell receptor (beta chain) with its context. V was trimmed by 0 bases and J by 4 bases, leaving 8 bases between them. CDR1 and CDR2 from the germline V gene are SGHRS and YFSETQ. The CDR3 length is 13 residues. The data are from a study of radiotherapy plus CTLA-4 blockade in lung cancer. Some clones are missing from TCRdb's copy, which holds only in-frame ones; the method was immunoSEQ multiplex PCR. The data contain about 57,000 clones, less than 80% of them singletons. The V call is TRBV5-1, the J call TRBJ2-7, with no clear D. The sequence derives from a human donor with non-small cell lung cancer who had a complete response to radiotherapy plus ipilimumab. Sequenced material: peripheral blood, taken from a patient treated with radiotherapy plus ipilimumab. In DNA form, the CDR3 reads TGCGCCAGCAGCTTGGCTAGTCAATACGAGCAGTACTTC. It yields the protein CASSLASQYEQYF.